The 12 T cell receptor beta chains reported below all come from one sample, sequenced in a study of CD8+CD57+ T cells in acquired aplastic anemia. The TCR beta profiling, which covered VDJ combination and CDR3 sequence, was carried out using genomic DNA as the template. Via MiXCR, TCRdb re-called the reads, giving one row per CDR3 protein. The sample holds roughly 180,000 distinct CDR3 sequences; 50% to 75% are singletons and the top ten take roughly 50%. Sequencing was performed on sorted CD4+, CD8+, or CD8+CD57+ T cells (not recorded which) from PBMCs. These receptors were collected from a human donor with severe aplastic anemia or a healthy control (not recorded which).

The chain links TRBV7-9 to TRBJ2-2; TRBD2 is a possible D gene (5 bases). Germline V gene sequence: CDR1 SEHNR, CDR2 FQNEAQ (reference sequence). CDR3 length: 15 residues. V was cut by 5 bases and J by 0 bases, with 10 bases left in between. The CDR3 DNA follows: TGTGCCAGCAGCCCCCCGGGAACGAACACCGGGGAGCTGTTTTTT. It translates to CASSPPGTNTGELFF.

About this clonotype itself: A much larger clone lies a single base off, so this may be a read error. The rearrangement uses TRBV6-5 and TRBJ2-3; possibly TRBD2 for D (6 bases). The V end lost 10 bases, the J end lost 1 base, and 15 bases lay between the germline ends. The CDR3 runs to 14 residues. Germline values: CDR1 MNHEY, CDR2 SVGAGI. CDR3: CAIVGTEGTDTQYF. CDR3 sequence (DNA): TGTGCCATCGTCGGGACTGAAGGCACAGATACGCAGTATTTT.

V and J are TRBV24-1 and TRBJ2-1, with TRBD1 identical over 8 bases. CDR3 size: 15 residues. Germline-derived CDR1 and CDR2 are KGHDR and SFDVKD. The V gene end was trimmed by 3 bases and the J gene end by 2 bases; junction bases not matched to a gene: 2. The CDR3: CATSDPGGPYNEQFF. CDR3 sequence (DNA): TGTGCCACCAGTGATCCAGGGGGCCCCTACAATGAGCAGTTCTTC.

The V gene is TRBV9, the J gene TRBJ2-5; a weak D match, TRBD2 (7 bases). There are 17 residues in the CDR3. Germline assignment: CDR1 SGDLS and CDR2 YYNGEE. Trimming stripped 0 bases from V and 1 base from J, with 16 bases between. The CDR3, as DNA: TGTGCCAGCAGCGTAGGTGGGGGGGGCGGAACCCAAGAGACCCAGTACTTC. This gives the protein CASSVGGGGGTQETQYF. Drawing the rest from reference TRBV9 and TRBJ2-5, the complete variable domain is DSGVTQTPKHLITATGQRVTLRCSPRSGDLSVYWYQQSLDQGLQFLIQYYNGEERAKGNILERFSAQQFPDLHSELNLSSLELGDSALYFCASSVGGGGGTQETQYFGPGTRLLVL.

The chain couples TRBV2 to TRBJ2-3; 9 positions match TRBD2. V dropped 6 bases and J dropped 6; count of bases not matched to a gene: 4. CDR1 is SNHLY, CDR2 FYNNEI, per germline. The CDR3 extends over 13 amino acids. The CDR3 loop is CASRASGGDTQYF. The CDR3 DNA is TGTGCCAGCAGAGCAAGCGGGGGGGATACGCAGTATTTT.

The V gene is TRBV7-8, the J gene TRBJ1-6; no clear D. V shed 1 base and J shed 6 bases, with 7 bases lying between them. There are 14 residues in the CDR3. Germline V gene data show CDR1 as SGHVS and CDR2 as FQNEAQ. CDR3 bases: TGTGCCAGCAGCTTAGGGTCAGTTAATTCACCCCTCCACTTT. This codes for CASSLGSVNSPLHF. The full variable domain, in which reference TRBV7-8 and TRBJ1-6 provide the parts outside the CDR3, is GAGVSQSPRYKVAKRGQDVALRCDPISGHVSLFWYQQALGQGPEFLTYFQNEAQLDKSGLPSDRFFAERPEGSVSTLKIQRTQQEDSAVYLCASSLGSVNSPLHFGNGTRLTVT.

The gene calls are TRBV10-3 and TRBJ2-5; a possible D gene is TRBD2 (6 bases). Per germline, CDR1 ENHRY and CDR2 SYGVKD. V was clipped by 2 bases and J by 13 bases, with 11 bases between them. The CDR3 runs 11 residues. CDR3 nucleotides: TGTGCCATCAGTGAGGGAGGGTTCCGGTACTTC. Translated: CAISEGGFRYF.

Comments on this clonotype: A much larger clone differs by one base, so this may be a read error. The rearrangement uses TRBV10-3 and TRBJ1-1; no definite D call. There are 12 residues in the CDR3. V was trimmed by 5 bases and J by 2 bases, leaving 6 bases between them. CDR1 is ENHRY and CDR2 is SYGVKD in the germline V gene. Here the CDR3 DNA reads TGTGCCATCAGTCATGGTAACACTGAAGCTTTCTTT. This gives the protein CAISHGNTEAFF.

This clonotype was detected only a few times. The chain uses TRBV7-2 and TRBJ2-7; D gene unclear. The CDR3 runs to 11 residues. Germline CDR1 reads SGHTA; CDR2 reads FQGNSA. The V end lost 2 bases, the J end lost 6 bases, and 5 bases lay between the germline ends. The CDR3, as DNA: TGTGCCAGCAGCTTACACCGCGAGCAGTACTTC. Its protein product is CASSLHREQYF.

Here the CDR3 DNA reads TGTGCCACCAGCAGAAAGTTCGCGGCAGGGACTAGCTCCTACGAGCAGTACTTC. It codes for CATSRKFAAGTSSYEQYF. The chain employs TRBV15 and TRBJ2-7, with 8 positions matching TRBD2. The trim removed 2 bases at V and 0 bases at J, leaving 12 bases unmatched. The CDR3 sequence is 18 residues long. Germline V gene lookup returns CDR1 LNHNV and CDR2 YYDKDF (reference sequence).

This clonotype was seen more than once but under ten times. CDR3 sequence (DNA): TGCAGTGCTAGTGGGACAGAGTGGGAGAGCGAGCAGTACTTC. As protein: CSASGTEWESEQYF. The V call is TRBV20-1, the J call TRBJ2-7; TRBD1 aligns across 7 bases. Trimming removed 3 bases from V and 6 bases from J; junction bases left unmatched: 11. The CDR3 covers 14 residues. CDR1 and CDR2 from the germline V gene are DFQATT and SNEGSKA (reference sequence).

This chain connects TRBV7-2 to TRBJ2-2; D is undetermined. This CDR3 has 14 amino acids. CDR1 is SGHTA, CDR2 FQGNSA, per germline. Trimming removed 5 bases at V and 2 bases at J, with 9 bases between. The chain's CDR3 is CASSIDANTGELFF. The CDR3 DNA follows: TGTGCCAGCAGCATCGACGCTAACACCGGGGAGCTGTTTTTT.